This record covers a single TCR beta chain. Its target is unknown. Both subsets, CD45RA+ naive and CD45RA-negative memory, were split from the CD4+ cells. This sample is part of a study of shared clonotypes between healthy human individuals. Profiling relied on immunoSEQ multiplex PCR, and the TCRdb table lists in-frame clones only, not all of them. Here the sample spans more than 2 million clones, 90% to 95% being singletons. Study-level findings and limits: Compared with clonotypes that all four donors shared, non-shared clonotypes had lower generation probabilities. Naive subsets usually exceeded memory subsets in estimated richness.

The CDR3 loop spans 15 amino acids. V gave up 6 bases and J gave up 9 bases, with 21 bases separating them. Germline V gene sequence: CDR1 MDHEN, CDR2 SYDVKM. This clonotype was sampled from a man in his late teens or twenties in good health. The sequenced material came from naive CD4+ T cells sorted from blood. Subset meaning: CD45RA+ positively selected. This chain links TRBV28 with TRBJ2-1; tentatively, D is TRBD1 (6 bases). CDR3 sequence reads: CASRTSGWNRAEQFF. The CDR3 bases are TGTGCCAGCAGGACCTCGGGGTGGAACAGGGCTGAGCAGTTCTTC.